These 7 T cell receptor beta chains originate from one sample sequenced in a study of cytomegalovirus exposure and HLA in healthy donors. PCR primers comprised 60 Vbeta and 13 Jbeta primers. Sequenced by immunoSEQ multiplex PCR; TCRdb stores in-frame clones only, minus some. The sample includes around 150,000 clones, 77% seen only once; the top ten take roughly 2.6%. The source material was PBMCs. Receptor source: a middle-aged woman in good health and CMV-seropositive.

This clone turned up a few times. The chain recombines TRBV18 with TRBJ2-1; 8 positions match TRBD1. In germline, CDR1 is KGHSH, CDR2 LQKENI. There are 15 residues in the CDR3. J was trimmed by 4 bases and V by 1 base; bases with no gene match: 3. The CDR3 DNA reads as TGTGCCAGCTCACCACTTACAGGGGGGTACAATGAGCAGTTCTTC. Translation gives CASSPLTGGYNEQFF. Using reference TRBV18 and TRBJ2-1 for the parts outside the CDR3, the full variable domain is NAGVMQNPRHLVRRRGQEARLRCSPMKGHSHVYWYRQLPEEGLKFMVYLQKENIIDESGMPKERFSAEFPKEGPSILRIQQVVRGDSAAYFCASSPLTGGYNEQFFGPGTRLTVL.

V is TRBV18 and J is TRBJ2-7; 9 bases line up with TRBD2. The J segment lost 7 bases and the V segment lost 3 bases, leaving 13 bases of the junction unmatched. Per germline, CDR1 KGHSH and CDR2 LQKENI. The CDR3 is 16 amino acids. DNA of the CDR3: TGTGCCAGCTCACCTCCCGCGGGGGGGGGACCTGGGGAGCAGTACTTC. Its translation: CASSPPAGGGPGEQYF.

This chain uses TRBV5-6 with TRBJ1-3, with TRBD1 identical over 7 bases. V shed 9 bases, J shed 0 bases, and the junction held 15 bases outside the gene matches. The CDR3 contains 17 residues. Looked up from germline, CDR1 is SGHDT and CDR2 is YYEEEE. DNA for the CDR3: TGTGCCACCCAGCGCAGAAGGGGGCCCACCTCTGGAAACACCATATATTTT. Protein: CATQRRRGPTSGNTIYF.

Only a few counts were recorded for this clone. The CDR3: CASSSPGYEQYF. The CDR3, as DNA: TGTGCCAGCAGTTCCCCGGGCTACGAGCAGTACTTC. The rearrangement joins TRBV28 to TRBJ2-7; no clear D gene. CDR3 size: 12 residues. Trimming shortened V by 4 bases and J by 3 bases, and 7 bases separated the two germline ends. In germline, CDR1 is MDHEN, CDR2 SYDVKM.

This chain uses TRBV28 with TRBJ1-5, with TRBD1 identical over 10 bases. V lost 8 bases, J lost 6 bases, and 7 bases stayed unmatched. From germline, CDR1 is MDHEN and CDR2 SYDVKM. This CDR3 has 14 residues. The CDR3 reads CASEGQGGSQPQHF. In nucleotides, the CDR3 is TGTGCCAGCGAAGGACAGGGGGGTAGTCAGCCCCAGCATTTT.

The CDR3 sequence: CASTPLQGAREKLFF. In DNA, the CDR3 is TGTGCCAGTACCCCTCTCCAGGGGGCGCGTGAAAAACTGTTTTTT. The rearrangement joins TRBV19 to TRBJ1-4, with TRBD1 identical over 8 bases. CDR1 LNHDA and CDR2 SQIVND come from the germline V gene (reference sequence). The junction had 11 bases not matched to a gene; V was cut back by 7 bases and J by 7 bases. CDR3 length equals 15 residues.

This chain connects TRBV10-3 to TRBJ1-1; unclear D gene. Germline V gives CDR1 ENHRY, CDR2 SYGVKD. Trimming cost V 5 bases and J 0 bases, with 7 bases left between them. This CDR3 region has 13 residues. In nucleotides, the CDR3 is TGTGCCATCAGTCCGGGTGTGAACACTGAAGCTTTCTTT. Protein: CAISPGVNTEAFF.